This T cell receptor beta chain was retrieved from a study of T-cell memory formation after mild COVID-19. Study overall: Largely, the TCR clusters proved donor specific. Study results and caveats: The study found balanced CD4/CD8 in clones contracting day 15 to 85 and a CD4+ lean in later expanders. Contracting CD4+ clones lay largely in CM and EM, with CD8+ ones residing in EMRA. Memory cells collected pre-infection included some clones that later responded, suggesting cross-reactive memory joined.

TCRdb analysed the 5' RACE reads with MiXCR anew, one entry per CDR3 protein. Of 65,000 to 90,000 distinct CDR3 sequences listed, around 13% are singletons. The CDR3 runs to 16 residues. J gave up 3 bases and V 6 bases, and 10 bases lay outside the gene matches. Per the germline V gene, CDR1 is MGHRA and CDR2 is YSYEKL. A remark on this clonotype: The antigen is unknown.

This clonotype was sampled from a man between 18 and 29 years old who had mild COVID-19 (a few samples of this study predate the infection). Cell type and time point are not known. Material for sequencing was PBMCs or a T cell subset sorted from them (not recorded which). The rearrangement joins TRBV4-1 to TRBJ2-2; 7 positions match TRBD1. CDR3 loop: CASRLTGTEYTGELFF. The CDR3 DNA reads TGCGCCAGCAGGTTGACAGGGACCGAATACACCGGGGAGCTGTTTTTT.